One sample yielded the 17 T cell receptor beta chains listed below, sequenced in a study of cytomegalovirus exposure and HLA in healthy donors. It was with 60 Vbeta and 13 Jbeta primers that the PCR ran. The repertoire was sequenced with immunoSEQ multiplex PCR; TCRdb's copy has only in-frame clones and lacks some. The sample has approximately 110,000 clones; 65% to 80% are singletons. Sequencing used PBMCs. The receptors stem from a woman aged 40 to 50 in good health and CMV-seropositive.

The V gene is TRBV7-2, the J gene TRBJ2-1; 8 bases line up with TRBD2. The CDR3 length is 15 residues. Germline lookup yields CDR1 SGHTA and CDR2 FQGNSA. V shed 0 bases, J shed 2 bases, and the junction held 0 bases outside the gene matches. This CDR3 is CASSLAREAYNEQFF. The CDR3 DNA reads TGTGCCAGCAGCTTAGCGCGGGAGGCCTACAATGAGCAGTTCTTC.

This clone has a handful of counts. The same CDR3 also results from other DNA sequences found in this sample. The V gene is TRBV9, the J gene TRBJ2-3; 11 nucleotides line up with TRBD2. The germline gives CDR1 SGDLS, CDR2 YYNGEE. The CDR3 extends over 15 amino acids. Trimming cost V 5 bases and J 0 bases; bases outside gene matches: 2. The CDR3 DNA is TGTGCCAGCAGTAGGACTAGCGGGAGCACAGATACGCAGTATTTT. This encodes CASSRTSGSTDTQYF.

This clone was seen only once. The DNA of the CDR3 is TGTGCCAGCAGGGAGTTATTTGATCTTGAACCCAATCAGCCCCAGCATTTT. This codes for CASRELFDLEPNQPQHF. The gene calls are TRBV28 and TRBJ1-5; D ambiguous. In germline, CDR1 is MDHEN, CDR2 SYDVKM. The CDR3 sequence is 17 residues long. V was cut by 6 bases and J by 3 bases, with 21 bases left in between.

The V gene is TRBV5-1, the J gene TRBJ2-1, with 8 bases lining up with TRBD2. Germline V gene sequence: CDR1 SGHRS, CDR2 YFSETQ. The CDR3 is made up of 17 amino acids. Trimming at V came to 1 base and at J to 6 bases, leaving 12 bases not matched to a gene. The CDR3: CASSLRLARSPINEQFF. DNA of the CDR3: TGCGCCAGCAGCTTGAGACTAGCGCGAAGTCCAATCAATGAGCAGTTCTTC.

The chain carries TRBV5-4 and TRBJ1-5; D perhaps matches TRBD1 (5 bases). This CDR3 comprises 15 residues. Germline CDR1 is SGHNT and CDR2 is YYREEE (reference sequence). V was clipped by 4 bases and J by 3 bases, with 14 bases between them. CDR3 in amino acids: CASSPGQGTNQPQHF. The CDR3 DNA reads TGTGCCAGCAGCCCAGGCCAGGGCACCAATCAGCCCCAGCATTTT.

This CDR3 is CASSQGRLAASTDTQYF. The CDR3 coding sequence is TGCGCCAGCAGCCAAGGTCGACTAGCGGCTAGCACAGATACGCAGTATTTT. This rearrangement joins TRBV4-1 to TRBJ2-3; 9 bases match TRBD2. Germline V CDR1 and CDR2: MGHRA, YSYEKL. The CDR3 loop spans 17 amino acids. J was trimmed by 0 bases and V by 1 base; bases with no gene match: 5.

This chain joins TRBV7-4 and TRBJ1-5; unclear D gene. Germline CDR1 and CDR2: SGHVT and SQSDAQ. The CDR3 has 18 residues. The V and J ends lost 1 base and 0 bases respectively, with 16 bases between them. The CDR3, as DNA: TGTGCCAGCAGCTTAGTGTGCCCCCGCCGGGATAGCAATCAGCCCCAGCATTTT. This encodes CASSLVCPRRDSNQPQHF.

Here the CDR3 reads CASSSNRGGNTIYF. The CDR3 bases are TGTGCCAGCAGCTCAAACAGGGGTGGAAACACCATATATTTT. This sequence joins TRBV11-2 and TRBJ1-3; the match to TRBD1 covers 7 bases. CDR1 SGHAT and CDR2 FQNNGV come from the germline V gene. Trimming at V came to 4 bases and at J to 3 bases, leaving 3 bases not matched to a gene. The CDR3 is 14 amino acids. Full variable domain (outside the CDR3, taken from reference TRBV11-2 and TRBJ1-3): EAGVAQSPRYKIIEKRQSVAFWCNPISGHATLYWYQQILGQGPKLLIQFQNNGVVDDSQLPKDRFSAERLKGVDSTLKIQPAKLEDSAVYLCASSSNRGGNTIYFGEGSWLTVV.

CDR3 sequence: CASSLRVAGAPDTQYF. CDR3 sequence (DNA): TGTGCCAGCAGCTTGAGAGTTGCGGGAGCCCCAGATACGCAGTATTTT. This chain links TRBV5-4 with TRBJ2-3; TRBD2 matches 7 bases. The CDR3 extends over 16 amino acids. CDR1 and CDR2 from the germline V gene are SGHNT and YYREEE (reference sequence). J lost 4 bases, V lost 1 base, and 9 bases had no gene match.

V and J are TRBV10-3 and TRBJ2-5; perhaps TRBD2 as D (6 bases). The DNA matches TRBJ2-7 better at its end, which makes the J call doubtful. Germline V lookup: CDR1 ENHRY, CDR2 SYGVKD. This CDR3 comprises 16 residues. CDR3 protein: CAISDGPRGKPYEQYF. CDR3 coding DNA: TGTGCCATCAGTGATGGCCCCCGGGGGAAACCCTACGAGCAGTACTTC.

This clone has more than one count but fewer than ten. This sequence joins TRBV19 and TRBJ1-1; 7 bases are shared with TRBD1. V shed 5 bases, J shed 11 bases, and the junction held 8 bases outside the gene matches. There are 12 residues in the CDR3. The germline CDR1 and CDR2 sequences are LNHDA and SQIVND (reference sequence). For the CDR3, the DNA is TGTGCCAGTAGTTTCCCCGGGACAGAGGCTTTCTTT. Protein product: CASSFPGTEAFF.

This chain connects TRBV5-3 to TRBJ2-3; possible D gene TRBD2, 7 bases. Being an ORF, TRBV5-3 has a function that is uncertain. V dropped 4 bases and J dropped 1 base, with 19 bases sitting between them. CDR3 size: 17 residues. The CDR3: CARSLLRGAKGTDTQYF. The CDR3 bases are TGTGCCAGAAGCCTGCTTCGGGGGGCTAAGGGCACAGATACGCAGTATTTT.

The table lists this clone with a few counts. The chain recombines TRBV6-1 with TRBJ1-5, with TRBD1 as a possible D gene (6 bases). V lost 6 bases to trimming and J lost 4 bases, with 10 bases between them. The CDR3 is 13 amino acids. CDR1 is MNHNS and CDR2 is SASEGT in the germline V gene. The CDR3 DNA reads as TGTGCCAGCAGCTTCGACAGGAATCAGCCCCAGCATTTT. It codes for CASSFDRNQPQHF.

V usage is TRBV14 and J usage is TRBJ2-7, with 10 bases that match TRBD1. V was pared by 4 bases and J by 2 bases, with 8 bases of the junction left unmatched. The CDR3 length is 16 residues. Germline V gene sequence: CDR1 SGHDN, CDR2 FVKESK. As DNA, the CDR3 is TGTGCCAGCAGCCTTCACCGGGACAGGGGCCCCTACGAGCAGTACTTC. This translates into CASSLHRDRGPYEQYF.

Only one count was recorded for this clone. This CDR3 reads CASSPFSGGGEAFF. CDR3 nucleotides: TGTGCCAGCAGCCCATTCAGTGGAGGGGGCGAAGCTTTCTTT. The chain employs TRBV11-2 and TRBJ1-1; the match to TRBD1 covers 7 bases. Losses at the gene ends were 5 bases for V and 8 bases for J; bases not matched to a gene: 11. CDR1 and CDR2 (germline): SGHAT, FQNNGV. The CDR3 has 14 residues.

This clone was seen more than once but under ten times. The chain combines TRBV7-3 with TRBJ1-1; D possibly corresponds to TRBD1 (5 bases). Germline CDR1 SGHTA, CDR2 FQGTGA. The CDR3 length is 15 residues. V was pared by 6 bases and J by 1 base, with 15 bases between. Here the CDR3 DNA reads TGTGCCAGCAGACTCAGCGGGACCTCGAACACTGAAGCTTTCTTT. The encoded protein is CASRLSGTSNTEAFF.

The rearrangement joins TRBV30 to TRBJ2-1; 9 bases align to TRBD2. The CDR3 sequence is 12 residues long. The V segment lost 4 bases and the J segment 9 bases; nucleotides outside the gene matches: 4. Germline V gene sequence: CDR1 GTSNPN, CDR2 SVGIG (reference sequence). DNA for the CDR3: TGTGCCTGGACTAGCGGGACGGTTGAGCAGTTCTTC. Residues: CAWTSGTVEQFF. The variable domain in full, with the rest retrieved from reference TRBV30 and TRBJ2-1, is SQTIHQWPATLVQPVGSPLSLECTVEGTSNPNLYWYRQAAGRGLQLLFYSVGIGQISSEVPQNLSASRPQDRQFILSSKKLLLSDSGFYLCAWTSGTVEQFFGPGTRLTVL.